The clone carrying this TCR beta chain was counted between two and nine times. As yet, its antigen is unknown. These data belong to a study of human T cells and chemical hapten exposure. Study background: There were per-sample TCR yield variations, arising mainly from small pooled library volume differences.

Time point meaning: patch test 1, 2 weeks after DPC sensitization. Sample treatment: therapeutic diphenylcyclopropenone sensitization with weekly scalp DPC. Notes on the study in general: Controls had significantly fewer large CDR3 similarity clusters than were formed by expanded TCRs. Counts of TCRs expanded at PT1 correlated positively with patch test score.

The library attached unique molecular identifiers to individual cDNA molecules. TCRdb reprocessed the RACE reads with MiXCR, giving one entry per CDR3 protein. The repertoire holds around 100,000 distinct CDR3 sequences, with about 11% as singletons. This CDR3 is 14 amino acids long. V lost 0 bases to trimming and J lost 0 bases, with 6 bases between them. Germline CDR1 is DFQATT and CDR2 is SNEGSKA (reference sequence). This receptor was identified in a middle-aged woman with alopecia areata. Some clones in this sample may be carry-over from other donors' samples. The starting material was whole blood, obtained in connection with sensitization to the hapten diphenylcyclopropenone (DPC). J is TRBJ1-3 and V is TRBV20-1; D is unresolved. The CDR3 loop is CSAREVSSGNTIYF. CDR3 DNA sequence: TGCAGTGCTAGAGAGGTCAGCTCTGGAAACACCATATATTTT.